This T cell receptor beta chain was found in a study of PD-1 blockade in classical Hodgkin lymphoma. Produced via immunoSEQ multiplex PCR; TCRdb's table is partial and in-frame only. Of around 21,000 clones in the sample, about 87% were seen once. CDR1 MNHEY and CDR2 SMNVEV come from the germline V gene (reference sequence). This CDR3 has 17 amino acids. V was pared by 5 bases and J by 3 bases, with 12 bases of the junction left unmatched. Regarding time point: cycle 4 day 1 (C4D1), after less than 7 weeks of nivolumab. All patients experienced relapse after autologous stem cell transplantation, and brentuximab vedotin exposure was variable. PBMCs were thawed, and CD8+ T cells were then isolated from them by magnetic negative selection. Classifying best responses yielded complete response, partial response or progressive disease.

The starting material was CD8+ T cells from blood, obtained before the fourth cycle of nivolumab. The chain couples TRBV27 to TRBJ2-2; the match to TRBD2 covers 7 bases. The clonotype was recovered from a human donor with classical Hodgkin lymphoma. DNA for the CDR3: TGTGCCAGCAGTCCCGGGTCCGCGGGAGCGTACACCGGGGAGCTGTTTTTT. Its protein product is CASSPGSAGAYTGELFF.